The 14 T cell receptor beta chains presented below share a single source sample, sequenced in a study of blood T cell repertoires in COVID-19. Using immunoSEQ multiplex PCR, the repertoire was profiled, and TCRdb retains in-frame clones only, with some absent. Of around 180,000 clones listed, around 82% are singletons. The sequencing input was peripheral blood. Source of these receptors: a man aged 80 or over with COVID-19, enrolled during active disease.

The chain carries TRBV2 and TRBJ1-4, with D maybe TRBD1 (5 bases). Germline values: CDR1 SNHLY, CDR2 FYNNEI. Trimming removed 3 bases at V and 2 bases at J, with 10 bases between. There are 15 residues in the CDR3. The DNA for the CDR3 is TGTGCCAGCAGTGAGGTCCGGGGGACTAATGAAAAACTGTTTTTT. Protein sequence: CASSEVRGTNEKLFF.

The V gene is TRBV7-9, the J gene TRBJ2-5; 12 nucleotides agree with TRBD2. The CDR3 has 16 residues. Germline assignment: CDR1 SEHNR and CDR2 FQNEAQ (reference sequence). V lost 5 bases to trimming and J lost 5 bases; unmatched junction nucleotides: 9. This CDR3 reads CASSPPWTSGDETQYF. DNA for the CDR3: TGTGCCAGCAGCCCACCCTGGACTAGCGGGGATGAGACCCAGTACTTC.

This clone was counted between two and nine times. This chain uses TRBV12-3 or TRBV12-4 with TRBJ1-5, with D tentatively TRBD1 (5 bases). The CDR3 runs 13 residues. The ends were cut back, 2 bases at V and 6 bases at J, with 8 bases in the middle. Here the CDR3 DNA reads TGTGCCAGCAGTTTAACAGGTCGTCAGCCCCAGCATTTT. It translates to CASSLTGRQPQHF.

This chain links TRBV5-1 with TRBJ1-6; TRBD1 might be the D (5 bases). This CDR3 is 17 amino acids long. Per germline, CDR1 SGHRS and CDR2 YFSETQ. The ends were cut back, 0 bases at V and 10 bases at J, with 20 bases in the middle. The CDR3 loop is CASSLGSLMQGNSPLHF. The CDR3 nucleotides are TGCGCCAGCAGCTTGGGGAGCCTAATGCAGGGAAACTCACCCCTCCACTTT.

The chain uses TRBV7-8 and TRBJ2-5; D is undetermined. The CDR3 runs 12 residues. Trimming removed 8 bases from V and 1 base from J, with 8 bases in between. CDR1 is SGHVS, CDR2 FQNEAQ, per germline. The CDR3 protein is CASQTGQETQYF. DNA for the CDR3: TGTGCCAGCCAGACGGGCCAAGAGACCCAGTACTTC.

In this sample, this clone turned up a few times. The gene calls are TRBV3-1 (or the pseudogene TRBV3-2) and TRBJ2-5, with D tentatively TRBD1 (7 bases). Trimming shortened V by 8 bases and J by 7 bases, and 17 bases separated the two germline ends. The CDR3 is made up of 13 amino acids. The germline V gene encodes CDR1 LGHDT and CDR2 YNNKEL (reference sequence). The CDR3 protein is CASQWSQGGTQYF. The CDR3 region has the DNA TGTGCCAGCCAGTGGAGCCAGGGGGGGACCCAGTACTTC.

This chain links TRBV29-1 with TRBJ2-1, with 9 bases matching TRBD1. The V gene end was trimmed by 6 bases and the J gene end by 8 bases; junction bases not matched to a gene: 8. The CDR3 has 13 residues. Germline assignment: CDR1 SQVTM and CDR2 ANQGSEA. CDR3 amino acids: CSVLRDREDEQFF. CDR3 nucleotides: TGCAGCGTCCTCCGGGACAGGGAGGATGAGCAGTTCTTC.

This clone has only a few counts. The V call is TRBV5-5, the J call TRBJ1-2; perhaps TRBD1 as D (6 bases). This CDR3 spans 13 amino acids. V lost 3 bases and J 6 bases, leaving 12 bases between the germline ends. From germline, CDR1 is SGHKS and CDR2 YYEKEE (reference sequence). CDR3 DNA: TGTGCCAGCAGCTGGCAGGGGATGAATGGCTACACCTTC. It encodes CASSWQGMNGYTF.

CDR3 sequence reads: CASSFGTGTAGELFF. The CDR3 bases are TGTGCCAGCAGCTTCGGTACCGGGACAGCCGGGGAGCTGTTTTTT. This rearrangement joins TRBV5-6 to TRBJ2-2; 7 nucleotides align to TRBD1. CDR1 is SGHDT and CDR2 is YYEEEE in the germline V gene. The trim removed 2 bases at V and 6 bases at J, leaving 7 bases unmatched. This CDR3 has 15 amino acids.

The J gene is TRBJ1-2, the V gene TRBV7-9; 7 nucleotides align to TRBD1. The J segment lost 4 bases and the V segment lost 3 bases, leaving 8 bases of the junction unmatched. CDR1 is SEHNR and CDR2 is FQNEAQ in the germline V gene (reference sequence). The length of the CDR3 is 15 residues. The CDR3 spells CASSFPGTDTYGYTF. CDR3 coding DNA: TGTGCCAGCAGCTTTCCCGGGACAGATACCTATGGCTACACCTTC.

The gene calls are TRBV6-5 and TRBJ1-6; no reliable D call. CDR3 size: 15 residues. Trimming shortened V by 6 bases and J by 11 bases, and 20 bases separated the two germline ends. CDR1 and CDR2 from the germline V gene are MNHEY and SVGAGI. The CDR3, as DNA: TGTGCCAGCAGATACACCGGGCTCACGGGAGCACCCCTCCACTTT. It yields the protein CASRYTGLTGAPLHF.

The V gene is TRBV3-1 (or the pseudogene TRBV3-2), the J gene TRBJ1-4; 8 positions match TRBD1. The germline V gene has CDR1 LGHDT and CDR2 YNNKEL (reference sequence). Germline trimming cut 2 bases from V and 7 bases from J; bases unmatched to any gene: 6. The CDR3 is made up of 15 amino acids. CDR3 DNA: TGTGCCAGCAGCCAATCAGACAGGGGTGGTGAAAAACTGTTTTTT. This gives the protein CASSQSDRGGEKLFF.

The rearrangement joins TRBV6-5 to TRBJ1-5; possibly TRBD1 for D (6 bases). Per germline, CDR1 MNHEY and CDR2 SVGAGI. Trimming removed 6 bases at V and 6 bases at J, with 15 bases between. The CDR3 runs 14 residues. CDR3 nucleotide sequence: TGTGCCAGCAGCCCGGACAGTGGTCCTCAGCCCCAGCATTTT. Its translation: CASSPDSGPQPQHF.

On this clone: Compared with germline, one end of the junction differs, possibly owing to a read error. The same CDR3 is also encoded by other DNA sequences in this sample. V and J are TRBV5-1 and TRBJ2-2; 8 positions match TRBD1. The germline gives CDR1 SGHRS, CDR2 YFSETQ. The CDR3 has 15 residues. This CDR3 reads CASSGRGRNTGELFF. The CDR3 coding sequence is TGCGCCAGCAGCGGCAGGGGGCGGAACACCGGGGAGCTGTTTTTC.